The rows below give T cell receptor beta chains drawn from one sample of a study of shared clonotypes between healthy human individuals. Sequencing was performed with immunoSEQ multiplex PCR; in TCRdb, only in-frame clones are kept and a portion is missing. The table includes under 2.5 million clones, around 90% detected once. Source material: naive CD4+ T cells from PBMCs. All receptors derive from a man aged 18 to 35 in good health. Some clones in this sample may be carry-over from other donors' samples. CDR3s leave out the opening cysteine and the closing phenylalanine or tryptophan. The size of a clone is reported for some rows only, either as once, few or many, or as a class for expanded clones.

clone_size cdr3_length j_call v_call cdr3_aa
- 10 TRBJ1-2 TRBV30 AWRAENYGYT
- 11 TRBJ2-7 TRBV30 AWSVAGGGEQY
- 11 TRBJ1-6 TRBV28 ASSRRGDSPLH
- 12 TRBJ2-3 TRBV29-1 SVQRGPTTDTQY
- 12 TRBJ1-5 TRBV6-1 ASSAEVGNQPQH
- 12 TRBJ1-2 TRBV6-5 ASSTPQGSYGYT
- 14 TRBJ2-2 TRBV7-3 ASSQQGGANTGELF
- 13 TRBJ1-1 TRBV6-5 ASSYDRQADTEAF
- 9 TRBJ2-1 TRBV6-6 ASGGAHEQF
once 13 TRBJ1-4 TRBV4-1 ASSQAGVTNEKLF
- 10 TRBJ1-4 TRBV30 AWSGGSEKLF
- 13 TRBJ2-4 TRBV4-1 ASSHLGGAKNIQY
- 11 TRBJ2-5 TRBV23-1 ASSHLVLDFQY
- 12 TRBJ2-7 TRBV2 ASTASAGKYEQY
- 15 TRBJ2-5 TRBV30 AWSVGLRDRGLETQY
- 16 TRBJ2-5 TRBV7-6 ASSLALIRRGNQETQY
- 13 TRBJ2-2 TRBV5-1 ASSFSGPLSGELF
- 11 TRBJ2-7 TRBV9 ASSSRVIGEQY
- 12 TRBJ2-1 TRBV27 ASRLAGGGDEQF
- 14 TRBJ2-1 TRBV14 ASSLAGTSGTNEQF
- 13 TRBJ1-3 TRBV18 ASSRQGETGNTIY
- 14 TRBJ1-1 TRBV7-8 ASSDHRAIKPHEAF
- 13 TRBJ2-5 TRBV6-6 ASSYRPREVETQY
- 14 TRBJ2-1 TRBV19 ASSTPGTSSYNEQF
few 12 TRBJ1-2 TRBV27 ASSPDRGQYGYT
- 11 TRBJ2-5 TRBV5-4 ASSLRAEETQY
- 13 TRBJ2-2 TRBV2 ASRAQGAGTGELF
- 11 TRBJ2-3 TRBV29-1 SVETVLTDTQY
- 13 TRBJ2-5 TRBV6-6 ASSYGGLPKGTQY
few 10 TRBJ1-2 TRBV10-3 AITEGGYGYT
- 18 TRBJ1-4 TRBV2 ASRQGRGQKLSPTNEKLF
few 10 TRBJ2-1 TRBV28 ASSFTRLSMF
- 13 TRBJ2-7 TRBV7-2 ASRSGVTYSYEQY
- 11 TRBJ2-7 TRBV30 AWSPGFFYEQY
once 14 TRBJ2-1 TRBV5-4 ASSLAGLAGTNEQF
few 11 TRBJ1-5 TRBV29-1 SAGGVSNQPQH
once 14 TRBJ1-2 TRBV21-1 ASSNTLGQTNYGYT
- 12 TRBJ2-7 TRBV30 AWSVVAGSYEQY
- 15 TRBJ2-2 TRBV5-4 ASSPGLAGRNTGELF
- 10 TRBJ2-1 TRBV2 ASTITPIEQF
- 11 TRBJ1-5 TRBV19 ASSRQSDQPQH
- 12 TRBJ2-7 TRBV5-4 ASSWDRGSYEQY
- 12 TRBJ2-2 TRBV5-1 ASSSSGRTGELF
- 14 TRBJ1-5 TRBV28 ASTSLGREGYQPQH
- 12 TRBJ2-3 TRBV4-1 ASTSEPYTDTQY
once 12 TRBJ2-7 TRBV21-1 ASSKRRLGDEQY
- 12 TRBJ2-7 TRBV5-1 ASGREDGTYEQY
- 14 TRBJ1-3 TRBV4-1 ASSQGWVLLGNTIY
- 10 TRBJ2-7 TRBV10-3 AVQSFFNEQY
- 16 TRBJ2-5 TRBV7-8 ASSIGLAADYFQETQY
- 14 TRBJ1-1 TRBV2 ASSEAPGAINTEAF
- 12 TRBJ2-7 TRBV30 AWSVGQGPYEQY
- 13 TRBJ1-2 TRBV6-1 ASSRDRELGHGYT